The following is a T cell receptor (beta chain) sequence with its context. Original data processing: The authors estimated nucleated cell counts from reference gene primer amplification. The method was immunoSEQ multiplex PCR; TCRdb's version includes in-frame clones alone and lacks a portion of them. The D gene and trimming were derived from the DNA, and the V and J assignments and clone size from that table. The sample shows 150,000 to 200,000 clones, around 85% of them seen only once. This sample is drawn from a study of blood T cell repertoires in COVID-19. Study information: The United States, Italy and Spain provided the acute and convalescent COVID-19 samples.

The CDR3 is 14 residues long. V was trimmed by 8 bases and J by 7 bases, leaving 17 bases between them. The germline CDR1 and CDR2 sequences are SGHTA and FQGNSA. The rearrangement links TRBV7-2 to TRBJ1-4; maybe TRBD1 (6 bases). Sequencing was done on a sample of peripheral blood. The TCR sequence derives from a woman older than 75 with acute or convalescent COVID-19. CDR3 DNA: TGTGCCAGCTCCCCGTCAGGGGTATCTGAAAAACTGTTTTTT. Protein: CASSPSGVSEKLFF. Variable domain in full (rest from reference TRBV7-2 and TRBJ1-4): GAGVSQSPSNKVTEKGKDVELRCDPISGHTALYWYRQSLGQGLEFLIYFQGNSAPDKSGLPSDRFSAERTGGSVSTLTIQRTQQEDSAVYLCASSPSGVSEKLFFGSGTQLSVL.